Below, 2 T cell receptor beta chains from the same sample are listed, as sequenced in a study of shared clonotypes between healthy human individuals. CD45RO-negative, CCR7-selected cells formed the naive CD8 fraction, which excluded terminally differentiated effector memory CD45RA+ cells. Using immunoSEQ multiplex PCR, the repertoire was profiled, and TCRdb retains in-frame clones only, with some absent. Among around 2,100,000 clones, about 94% were seen once, and the ten largest hold approximately 1%. Sequenced input: naive CD8+ T cells sorted from blood. These receptors were taken from a man between 18 and 29 years old in good health.

The V gene is TRBV7-6, the J gene TRBJ1-5; D unclear. CDR3 size: 15 residues. Per germline, CDR1 SGHVS and CDR2 FNYEAQ. V was pared by 1 base and J by 11 bases, with 18 bases between. The CDR3 reads CASSLGNGLPEAQHF. CDR3 in DNA: TGTGCCAGCAGCTTAGGTAACGGGTTGCCAGAAGCCCAGCATTTT. The full variable domain, its missing parts supplied by reference TRBV7-6 and TRBJ1-5, is GAGVSQSPRYKVTKRGQDVALRCDPISGHVSLYWYRQALGQGPEFLTYFNYEAQQDKSGLPNDRFSAERPEGSISTLTIQRTEQRDSAMYRCASSLGNGLPEAQHFGDGTRLSIL.

V is TRBV28 and J is TRBJ1-2; 9 nucleotides agree with TRBD1. J gave up 8 bases and V 6 bases, and 16 bases lay outside the gene matches. Per germline, CDR1 MDHEN and CDR2 SYDVKM. This CDR3 spans 16 amino acids. CDR3 in amino acids: CASRFGDRAFSYGYTF. The CDR3, as DNA: TGTGCCAGCAGGTTCGGGGACAGGGCTTTTTCATACGGCTACACCTTC.